The rows below give T cell receptor beta chains drawn from one sample of a study of blood T cell repertoires in COVID-19. The assay was immunoSEQ multiplex PCR, and TCRdb's table has in-frame clones only and misses some. The sample includes 70,000 or so clones, 75% to 95% of them seen just once. Input material: peripheral blood. Every receptor here comes from a woman aged 18-29 years with acute or convalescent COVID-19. Both conserved end residues are part of each CDR3. A D gene is named only where the DNA matches it firmly. Clone size is given for some rows only: seen once, a few or many times, or a class if the clone is expanded.

. TRBD2 TRBJ2-1 TRBV28 CASSPTSGGLNEQFF TGTGCCAGCAGCCCCACTAGCGGGGGGCTCAATGAGCAGTTCTTC
. . TRBJ2-1 TRBV23-1 CASSHPKTDNEQFF TGCGCCAGCAGTCATCCAAAGACAGACAATGAGCAGTTCTTC
. . TRBJ2-1 TRBV19 CASSMEGGGDEQFF TGTGCCAGTAGTATGGAGGGGGGGGGCGATGAGCAGTTCTTC
once TRBD2 TRBJ2-3 TRBV3-1/TRBV3-2 CASSLRTSGETDTQYF TGTGCCAGCAGCCTACGGACTAGCGGGGAGACAGATACGCAGTATTTT
. TRBD1 TRBJ1-1 TRBV19 CASRRQGSGTEAFF TGTGCCAGTAGGCGACAGGGTTCGGGTACTGAAGCTTTCTTT
. TRBD2 TRBJ2-3 TRBV28 CASSLGTSGGISTDTQYF TGTGCCAGCAGCCTTGGGACTAGCGGGGGGATTAGCACAGATACGCAGTATTTT
. TRBD1 TRBJ2-7 TRBV6-5 CASGQASYEQYF TGTGCCAGTGGACAGGCCTCCTACGAGCAGTACTTC
once TRBD1 TRBJ2-2 TRBV11-2 CASSLSTGLNTGELFF TGTGCCAGCAGCTTATCGACAGGGCTGAACACCGGGGAGCTGTTTTTT
. . TRBJ1-4 TRBV9 CASSVDRVATNEKLFF TGTGCCAGCAGCGTAGACAGGGTGGCAACTAATGAAAAACTGTTTTTT
. TRBD2 TRBJ2-1 TRBV5-4 CASSAPGLESEQFF TGTGCCAGCAGTGCCCCGGGACTAGAAAGCGAGCAGTTCTTC
. . TRBJ2-2 TRBV19 CASSIGLVTGELFF TGTGCCAGTAGTATAGGACTAGTGACCGGGGAGCTGTTTTTT
few . TRBJ1-2 TRBV5-4 CASSLSPQVNYGYTF TGTGCCAGCAGCTTGAGCCCACAGGTGAACTATGGCTACACCTTC
. TRBD1 TRBJ2-1 TRBV12-5 CASGQDRYNEQFF TGTGCTAGTGGCCAGGACAGGTACAATGAGCAGTTCTTC
. . TRBJ1-2 TRBV24-1 CATRAPGFFNYGYTF TGTGCCACCAGGGCTCCAGGGTTCTTTAACTATGGCTACACCTTC
. TRBD1 TRBJ1-4 TRBV7-9 CASSLTGAGEKLFF TGTGCCAGCAGCTTAACAGGGGCAGGAGAAAAACTGTTTTTT
. . TRBJ2-4 TRBV28 CASSSVKQDVPIAKNIQYF TGTGCCAGCAGTTCCGTAAAACAGGATGTACCTATAGCCAAAAACATTCAGTACTTC
. TRBD2 TRBJ2-2 TRBV27 CASSTGSGGRVELFF TGTGCCAGCAGTACTGGGAGCGGGGGGAGGGTGGAGCTGTTTTTT
. TRBD1 TRBJ1-1 TRBV18 CASSTGQGGTEAFF TGTGCCAGCTCAACCGGACAGGGAGGGACTGAAGCTTTCTTT
. TRBD1 TRBJ1-2 TRBV6-2/TRBV6-3 CASSDRGTFYGYTF TGTGCCAGCAGTGACAGGGGGACGTTCTATGGCTACACCTTC
. . TRBJ1-2 TRBV19 CASSIGSGTIYGYTF TGTGCCAGTAGTATCGGGTCGGGAACTATCTATGGCTACACCTTC
. . TRBJ1-2 TRBV6-5 CASSLRSAHYGYTF TGTGCCAGCAGCCTTCGGTCAGCGCATTATGGCTACACCTTC
. TRBD2 TRBJ2-7 TRBV7-9 CASSPGGGLAGYEQYF TGTGCCAGCAGCCCCGGAGGCGGACTAGCGGGGTACGAGCAGTACTTC
. . TRBJ1-5 TRBV5-5 CASSLDWTVNQPQHF TGTGCCAGCAGCTTAGATTGGACAGTCAATCAGCCCCAGCATTTT
. . TRBJ1-5 TRBV15 CATSSTLGLSNQPQHF TGTGCCACCAGCAGTACCCTAGGACTGAGCAATCAGCCCCAGCATTTT
. . TRBJ2-7 TRBV28 CASSKTGARGYEQYF TGTGCCAGCAGTAAAACAGGAGCCAGGGGCTACGAGCAGTACTTC
. TRBD1 TRBJ1-3 TRBV6-6 CASSDTGGAKNTIYF TGTGCCAGCAGTGACACAGGGGGCGCGAAAAACACCATATATTTT
few . TRBJ2-1 TRBV4-1 CASSPGDNSYNEQFF TGCGCCAGCAGCCCAGGGGACAACTCCTACAATGAGCAGTTCTTC
. TRBD2 TRBJ2-2 TRBV7-6 CASTLGTSGTTGELFF TGTGCCAGCACCTTGGGGACTAGCGGGACCACCGGGGAGCTGTTTTTT
once . TRBJ2-3 TRBV7-2 CASSYTTDTQYF TGTGCCAGCAGCTACACCACAGATACGCAGTATTTT
. TRBD1 TRBJ1-2 TRBV10-3 CAISPGTGLYTF TGTGCCATCAGTCCCGGGACAGGGTTATACACCTTC
. TRBD1 TRBJ1-2 TRBV9 CASSVAPSPMDRGRVGYTF TGTGCCAGCAGCGTAGCCCCTTCCCCCATGGACAGGGGGCGCGTAGGCTACACCTTC
. . TRBJ2-2 TRBV5-1 CASSFRDTGELFF TGCGCCAGCAGCTTTCGGGACACCGGGGAGCTGTTTTTT
. . TRBJ1-2 TRBV30 CAWSIKRVSYGYTF TGTGCCTGGTCAATAAAACGGGTCTCCTATGGCTACACCTTC
. TRBD1 TRBJ1-3 TRBV29-1 CSAEGTVGNTIYF TGCAGCGCAGAAGGGACAGTTGGAAACACCATATATTTT
. TRBD1 TRBJ1-6 TRBV11-2 CASSSPGQGGSPLHF TGTGCCAGCAGCTCACCGGGACAGGGAGGGTCACCCCTCCACTTT
. . TRBJ1-1 TRBV4-1 CASSQPQVGGTEAFF TGCGCCAGCAGCCAACCCCAAGTGGGGGGGACTGAAGCTTTCTTT
. TRBD1 TRBJ1-2 TRBV5-4 CASSRDRGYYGYTF TGTGCCAGCAGCCGGGACAGGGGTTACTATGGCTACACCTTC
. . TRBJ2-5 TRBV6-2/TRBV6-3 CASSSTRTVEETQYF TGTGCCAGCAGTTCCACAAGGACAGTAGAAGAGACCCAGTACTTC
. TRBD2 TRBJ2-3 TRBV4-2 CASSRGAGGPSTDTQYF TGTGCCAGCAGTCGAGGGGCGGGGGGTCCTAGCACAGATACGCAGTATTTT
once TRBD1 TRBJ1-3 TRBV4-3 CASSQDHGTGGGNTIYF TGCGCCAGCAGCCAAGACCACGGGACAGGGGGTGGAAACACCATATATTTT
once . TRBJ2-1 TRBV28 CASGGSSYNEQFF TGTGCCAGCGGGGGGAGCTCCTACAATGAGCAGTTCTTC
. . TRBJ1-1 TRBV18 CASAPNLPPSEAFF TGTGCCAGCGCGCCGAATCTTCCCCCCTCAGAAGCTTTCTTT
. . TRBJ2-1 TRBV3-1/TRBV3-2 CASSQGSGVINEQFF TGTGCCAGCAGCCAAGGATCAGGGGTCATCAATGAGCAGTTCTTC
. TRBD2 TRBJ2-3 TRBV28 CASSLPTSGADTQYF TGTGCCAGCAGTTTGCCGACTAGCGGGGCGGATACGCAGTATTTT
. . TRBJ1-1 TRBV30 CAWSAGNEAFF TGTGCCTGGAGTGCGGGGAATGAAGCTTTCTTT
. TRBD1 TRBJ2-7 TRBV19 CASSRRGQESYEQYF TGTGCCAGTAGTAGACGAGGACAGGAGTCCTACGAGCAGTACTTC
. TRBD1 TRBJ1-1 TRBV4-1 CASSQSRGTGYTEAFF TGCGCCAGCAGCCAAAGCAGGGGGACAGGGTACACTGAAGCTTTCTTT
. TRBD1 TRBJ1-1 TRBV5-6 CASSSVTGRGTEAFF TGTGCCAGCAGCTCCGTGACAGGCAGGGGGACTGAAGCTTTCTTT
. . TRBJ2-7 TRBV10-1 CASTRPGRSHEQYF TGCGCCAGCACCCGGCCAGGTCGGTCTCACGAGCAGTACTTC
. . TRBJ2-7 TRBV6-5 CASSGVRYYEQYF TGTGCCAGCAGCGGGGTACGTTATTACGAGCAGTACTTC
. . TRBJ2-7 TRBV28 CASSPPGLLLLYEQYF TGTGCCAGCAGCCCGCCCGGACTCTTGTTATTGTACGAGCAGTACTTC
. . TRBJ1-1 TRBV19 CASSVWGLPEAFF TGTGCCAGTAGTGTTTGGGGCCTCCCTGAAGCTTTCTTT
. TRBD1 TRBJ1-2 TRBV3-1/TRBV3-2 CASSTTGGENGYTF TGTGCCAGCAGCACGACAGGGGGCGAGAATGGCTACACCTTC
. . TRBJ1-3 TRBV2 CASSPTGLVGNTIYF TGTGCCAGCAGTCCTACAGGGCTGGTTGGAAACACCATATATTTT